A selection of T cell receptor beta chains follows, all from one sample in a study of T cells after yellow fever vaccination. TCRdb reprocessed the 5' RACE reads via MiXCR and lists one record per CDR3 protein. The table includes hundreds of thousands of distinct CDR3 sequences, over 8% detected once. The sample was PBMCs, taken on the day of the first yellow fever vaccination. The receptors derive from a man younger than 35 who received the YFV17D yellow fever vaccine. The CDR3 runs from the conserved cysteine through the conserved F or W. The D gene is left open where the match is weak. Rows give clone size only sometimes, using once, few, many, or a class for an expanded clone.

J,size,V,D,DNA,CDR3
TRBJ1-1,many,TRBV25-1,NA,TGTGCCAGCAGCGAAGGGTATTGGGTGAACACTGAAGCTTTCTTT,CASSEGYWVNTEAFF
TRBJ1-1,few,TRBV3-1,NA,TGTGCCAGCAGCCAAGCGGCCAGTATGAACACTGAAGCTTTCTTT,CASSQAASMNTEAFF
TRBJ2-6,NA,TRBV6-1,NA,TGTGCCAGCAGTGCAAGGGGAACTGGGGCCAACGTCCTGACTTTC,CASSARGTGANVLTF
TRBJ1-1,few,TRBV27,NA,TGTGCCAGCAGGCCTGGGACGGCTCCTGAAGCTTTCTTT,CASRPGTAPEAFF
TRBJ1-2,many,TRBV20-1,TRBD1,TGCAGTGCTTCCAAGGACAGGAACTATGGCTACACCTTC,CSASKDRNYGYTF
TRBJ2-2,few,TRBV7-2,TRBD1,TGTGCCAGCGGGACAGTGAACACCGGGGAGCTGTTTTTT,CASGTVNTGELFF
TRBJ1-5,few,TRBV20-1,NA,TGCAGTGCTAGAGATCCGATGAATAGCAATCAGCCCCAGCATTTT,CSARDPMNSNQPQHF
TRBJ1-2,few,TRBV20-1,NA,TGCAGTGCCCCGAGGGGCGGCTACACCTTC,CSAPRGGYTF
TRBJ1-1,NA,TRBV6-2/TRBV6-3,NA,TGTGCCAGCAGTTACCCCCGGGACTCTATCCCTGAAGCTTTCTTT,CASSYPRDSIPEAFF
TRBJ2-3,few,TRBV19,NA,TGTGCCAGTAGTATAGTGAATTCTGGTACGCAGTATTTT,CASSIVNSGTQYF